This T cell receptor (beta chain) was observed in a study of T-cell memory formation after mild COVID-19. Study observations and caveats: From day 15 to 85, contracting clones were balanced between CD4 and CD8, whereas later expanders leaned toward CD4+.

From the 5' RACE reads, TCRdb called clonotypes with MiXCR, one entry per CDR3 protein. The data contain 300,000 to 350,000 distinct CDR3 sequences, roughly 19% of them singletons. Only a few counts were recorded for this clonotype. What it recognizes is unknown. The germline gives CDR1 MDHEN, CDR2 SYDVKM. V gave up 5 bases and J gave up 9 bases; unmatched junction bases: 9. This CDR3 is built from 15 residues. The TCR sequence derives from a man between 18 and 35 years old who had mild COVID-19 (a few samples of this study predate the infection). Cell type and time point are not known. The rearrangement uses TRBV28 and TRBJ2-1; 11 positions agree with TRBD2. Sequenced input: PBMCs or a T cell subset sorted from them (not recorded which). The CDR3 bases are TGTGCCAGCAGTGTAGCGGGGGGGCGGTCCCCTGAGCAGTTCTTC. Amino acid sequence: CASSVAGGRSPEQFF.